The text below deals with one TCR beta chain. The data were taken from a study of cytotoxic CD8 clonotypes in ibrutinib-treated CLL. The data were produced by immunoSEQ multiplex PCR, yet TCRdb's version contains in-frame clones alone and is incomplete. The table lists roughly 24,000 clones, under 85% of them singletons, with roughly 8.1% in the top ten. V lost 0 bases and J lost 0, with 12 bases in between. CDR1 and CDR2 from the germline V gene are GTSNPN and SVGIG (reference sequence). The CDR3 runs to 16 residues. The sequencing here drew on PBMCs, taken before ibrutinib treatment. The clonotype comes from a human donor with chronic lymphocytic leukemia. This chain uses TRBV30 with TRBJ1-3; a possible D gene is TRBD1 (5 bases). CDR3 nucleotide sequence: TGTGCCTGGAGTGTGGGGGGGGGAACCTCTGGAAACACCATATATTTT. This encodes CAWSVGGGTSGNTIYF.